This TCR beta chain stems from a study of T cell responses to AZD1222 COVID-19 vaccine. This clone was counted a single time. The method was immunoSEQ multiplex PCR; TCRdb's version includes in-frame clones alone and lacks a portion of them. The sample carries roughly 180,000 clones, about 92% recorded once. The CDR3 totals 14 residues. The germline V gene has CDR1 MNHEY and CDR2 SVGAGI. V was trimmed by 6 bases and J by 0 bases, leaving 9 bases between them. This material consisted of peripheral blood, taken 28 days after the second AZD1222 dose. This clonotype originated in an adult who received the AZD1222 COVID-19 vaccine. The chain is built from TRBV6-5 and TRBJ1-3; D not certain. The CDR3 sequence: CASRRRDSGNTIYF. The CDR3 coding sequence is TGTGCCAGCAGAAGACGGGACTCTGGAAACACCATATATTTT.